The 11 T cell receptor beta chains below all came from one sample that was sequenced in a study of shared clonotypes between healthy human individuals. Measured with immunoSEQ multiplex PCR; TCRdb has only the in-frame clones, and not every one. The top ten hold over 0.1% of the sample, which has 2 million to 2.5 million clones, under 97% seen once. Sequencing input: naive CD4+ T cells sorted from blood. Indicated subset: CD45RA+ positively selected. These receptors all come from a man younger than 30 in good health.

The chain recombines TRBV9 with TRBJ2-7; TRBD1 agrees at 7 bases. V lost 2 bases, J lost 6 bases, and 20 bases stayed unmatched. This CDR3 has 18 residues. Germline V gives CDR1 SGDLS, CDR2 YYNGEE. The CDR3 DNA reads TGTGCCAGCAGCGTCCCAAGGACCCCGAGACAGGGAACGAGCGAGCAGTACTTC. This translates into CASSVPRTPRQGTSEQYF.

The J gene is TRBJ1-1, the V gene TRBV7-2; maybe TRBD1 (5 bases). The CDR3 loop spans 16 amino acids. In germline, CDR1 is SGHTA, CDR2 FQGNSA. Trimming cost V 5 bases and J 4 bases, with 20 bases left between them. The CDR3 spells CASSPGLGRRSTEAFF. CDR3 DNA: TGTGCCAGCAGCCCGGGGCTGGGGCGAAGAAGCACTGAAGCTTTCTTT. The variable domain in full, with the rest retrieved from reference TRBV7-2 and TRBJ1-1, is GAGVSQSPSNKVTEKGKDVELRCDPISGHTALYWYRQSLGQGLEFLIYFQGNSAPDKSGLPSDRFSAERTGGSVSTLTIQRTQQEDSAVYLCASSPGLGRRSTEAFFGQGTRLTVV.

The genes are TRBV9 and TRBJ2-5, with D perhaps matching TRBD1 or TRBD2 (5 bases each). Trimming shortened V by 4 bases and J by 2 bases, and 18 bases separated the two germline ends. The V gene's germline CDR1 is SGDLS and CDR2 YYNGEE. The CDR3 totals 16 residues. CDR3: CASSPDAGDLQETQYF. DNA for the CDR3: TGTGCCAGCAGCCCCGACGCCGGGGACCTTCAAGAGACCCAGTACTTC.

This chain's CDR3 is CASRRDTYNSPLHF. CDR3 bases: TGTGCCAGCAGACGGGACACCTATAATTCACCCCTCCACTTT. V and J are TRBV11-2 and TRBJ1-6, with a tentative D call TRBD1 (6 bases). The CDR3 is 14 residues long. From germline, CDR1 is SGHAT and CDR2 FQNNGV. Trimming took 6 bases from V and 2 from J, leaving 8 bases between them.

A few counts support this clone. The V and J genes are TRBV7-9 and TRBJ2-3; D remains ambiguous. This CDR3 is 12 amino acids long. CDR1 is SEHNR, CDR2 FQNEAQ, per germline (reference sequence). Trimming took off 0 bases at V and 4 bases at J, with 2 bases between the two ends. The DNA of the CDR3 is TGTGCCAGCAGCTTAGCGGCAGATACGCAGTATTTT. This codes for CASSLAADTQYF.

V and J are TRBV9 and TRBJ2-1; D might be TRBD2 (7 bases). Germline V lookup: CDR1 SGDLS, CDR2 YYNGEE. The CDR3 totals 14 residues. V gave up 4 bases and J gave up 9 bases, with 17 bases separating them. CDR3 residues: CASSLGLVGGEQFF. CDR3 nucleotides: TGTGCCAGCAGCTTAGGACTAGTAGGGGGTGAGCAGTTCTTC.

The gene calls are TRBV11-3 and TRBJ2-1, with D maybe TRBD2 (5 bases). The CDR3 totals 14 residues. Germline-derived CDR1 and CDR2 are SGHNT and YENEEA. Trimming left V 1 base short and J 8 bases short, with 12 bases between. CDR3 nucleotides: TGTGCCAGCAGCTTAGGTCCCGGGAAGGATGAGCAGTTCTTC. Translation gives CASSLGPGKDEQFF. Complete variable domain (other parts from reference TRBV11-3 and TRBJ2-1): EAGVVQSPRYKIIEKKQPVAFWCNPISGHNTLYWYLQNLGQGPELLIRYENEEAVDDSQLPKDRFSAERLKGVDSTLKIQPAELGDSAVYLCASSLGPGKDEQFFGPGTRLTVL.

The chain has TRBV5-1 and TRBJ2-1, with D perhaps TRBD1 (6 bases). Trimming left V 4 bases short and J 9 bases short, with 11 bases between. There are 12 residues in the CDR3. The germline V gene has CDR1 SGHRS and CDR2 YFSETQ. This CDR3 reads CASSTETGEQFF. As DNA, the CDR3 is TGCGCCAGCAGCACCGAGACAGGTGAGCAGTTCTTC.

V gene TRBV19 combines with J gene TRBJ1-5, with D maybe TRBD1 (6 bases). Trimming pared 5 bases from V and 5 bases from J, leaving 16 bases between. The CDR3 extends over 15 amino acids. CDR1 is LNHDA, CDR2 SQIVND, per germline (reference sequence). The CDR3 loop reads CASSPPGGADQPQHF. CDR3 coding DNA: TGTGCCAGTAGTCCGCCGGGGGGCGCGGATCAGCCCCAGCATTTT.

CDR3 nucleotides: TGTGCCAGCAGCCCTGGCAGGAAAACGCCCTACGAGCAGTACTTC. Residues: CASSPGRKTPYEQYF. The rearrangement uses TRBV6-5 and TRBJ2-7, with no clear D. Trimming took off 6 bases at V and 2 bases at J, with 17 bases between the two ends. This CDR3 comprises 15 residues. CDR1 and CDR2 (germline): MNHEY, SVGAGI.

The chain employs TRBV30 and TRBJ1-2; TRBD1 matches at 10 bases. Germline loops: CDR1 GTSNPN, CDR2 SVGIG (reference sequence). The junction had 9 bases not matched to a gene; V was cut back by 6 bases and J by 8 bases. This CDR3 spans 13 amino acids. The DNA of the CDR3 is TGTGCCTGCGCACCGGGACAGGGGACCGGCTACACCTTC. Residues: CACAPGQGTGYTF.